This T cell receptor beta chain was observed in a study of cytomegalovirus exposure and HLA in healthy donors. General study points: Sequencing probably produced one cluster of sequence variants that were highly shared. Presence/absence analyses assumed roughly uniform sequencing depth across donors. Under in vitro conditions, a few CMV-associated chains were confirmed as specific for CMV antigens. A later analysis reportedly found that, within productive TCRs, an Asian-associated ancestry cluster had fewer N-insertions than the mean observed across the approximately 670 donors.

With regard to this clone: Its antigen is currently unknown.

The ends were cut back, 6 bases at V and 6 bases at J, with 17 bases in the middle. The CDR3 covers 14 residues. The germline CDR1 and CDR2 sequences are SNHLY and FYNNEI. The PCR used 60 Vbeta and 13 Jbeta primers. The table came from immunoSEQ multiplex PCR; TCRdb's copy has only in-frame clones and leaves some out. The sample yields about 190,000 clones, over 65% seen once. The chain couples TRBV2 to TRBJ1-2, with D possibly TRBD1 on 6 matching bases. What was sequenced was PBMCs. This clonotype was sampled from a man in his forties or fifties in good health and CMV-seropositive. The CDR3 DNA is TGTGCCAGCAGATTAGTCAGGGGCAAGGATGGCTACACCTTC. It yields the protein CASRLVRGKDGYTF.